Listed below are T cell receptor beta chains from one sample, sequenced in a study of blood T cells in healthy people across ages. TCRdb processed the 5' RACE reads anew with MiXCR; each CDR3 protein has one entry. The sample yields approximately 1.5 million distinct CDR3 sequences, roughly 43% seen once. The sequenced sample consisted of blood. The receptors were gathered from a woman aged 18-29 years in good health. CDR3s include the opening cysteine and the closing phenylalanine or tryptophan. The D gene is left open where the match is weak. Clone size is given for some rows only: seen once, a few or many times, or a class if the clone is expanded.

J gene: TRBJ2-5
CDR3 length: 14
clone size: few
V gene: TRBV12-3/TRBV12-4
D gene: -
CDR3 DNA: TGTGCCAGCGGACAGATTAACCTCCAAGAGACCCAGTACTTC
CDR3 protein: CASGQINLQETQYF

J gene: TRBJ2-1
CDR3 length: 13
clone size: -
V gene: TRBV2
D gene: TRBD2
CDR3 DNA: TGTGCCCTTAAACGACTAGCGATCGATGAGCAGTTCTTC
CDR3 protein: CALKRLAIDEQFF

J gene: TRBJ2-1
CDR3 length: 15
clone size: -
V gene: TRBV19
D gene: TRBD2
CDR3 DNA: TGTGCCAGTAGTACCCGGACTAGGGGTAACAATGAGCAGTTCTTC
CDR3 protein: CASSTRTRGNNEQFF

J gene: TRBJ1-4
CDR3 length: 15
clone size: -
V gene: TRBV4-2
D gene: -
CDR3 DNA: TGTGCCAGCAGCCAAGAAAAAGGGCTGGACGAAAAACTGTTTTTT
CDR3 protein: CASSQEKGLDEKLFF

J gene: TRBJ2-1
CDR3 length: 13
clone size: few
V gene: TRBV28
D gene: -
CDR3 DNA: TGTGCCAGCAGTGGGGGCCGGGGCCGGGAGCAGTTCTTC
CDR3 protein: CASSGGRGREQFF

J gene: TRBJ2-1
CDR3 length: 15
clone size: few
V gene: TRBV6-2/TRBV6-3
D gene: TRBD2
CDR3 DNA: TGTGCCAGCTGGAGGGACGGTCTAGCGGTACATGAGCAGTTCTTC
CDR3 protein: CASWRDGLAVHEQFF

J gene: TRBJ2-2
CDR3 length: 18
clone size: -
V gene: TRBV27
D gene: TRBD2
CDR3 DNA: TGTGCCAGCAGTCCAACGGGACTAGCGGAGAAAAACACCGGGGAGCTGTTTTTT
CDR3 protein: CASSPTGLAEKNTGELFF

J gene: TRBJ2-7
CDR3 length: 15
clone size: -
V gene: TRBV7-3
D gene: TRBD2
CDR3 DNA: TGTGCCAGCAGCTTCAATAGCGGGAGTTCCTACGAGCAGTACTTC
CDR3 protein: CASSFNSGSSYEQYF

J gene: TRBJ2-7
CDR3 length: 16
clone size: few
V gene: TRBV20-1
D gene: TRBD2
CDR3 DNA: TGCAGCTCAATCGTAACTAGCGGAGGCTCCTACAATGAGCAGTACTTC
CDR3 protein: CSSIVTSGGSYNEQYF

J gene: TRBJ2-2
CDR3 length: 15
clone size: few
V gene: TRBV12-5
D gene: -
CDR3 DNA: TGTGCTAGTGGTTTGTTTTCAAGAGCTACCGGGGAGCTGTTTTTT
CDR3 protein: CASGLFSRATGELFF

J gene: TRBJ2-7
CDR3 length: 14
clone size: -
V gene: TRBV7-2
D gene: -
CDR3 DNA: TGTGCCAGCAGCCGGGGATTACCTCGAGGCGAGCAGTACTTC
CDR3 protein: CASSRGLPRGEQYF

J gene: TRBJ1-1
CDR3 length: 15
clone size: few
V gene: TRBV20-1
D gene: -
CDR3 DNA: TGCAGTGCGGCACCAAAGACAGGAAAAAGGACTGAAGCTTTCTTT
CDR3 protein: CSAAPKTGKRTEAFF

J gene: TRBJ1-5
CDR3 length: 14
clone size: few
V gene: TRBV7-8
D gene: -
CDR3 DNA: TGTGCCAGCAGCGGGGACACAAGCAATCAGCCCCAGCATTTT
CDR3 protein: CASSGDTSNQPQHF

J gene: TRBJ1-5
CDR3 length: 15
clone size: few
V gene: TRBV29-1
D gene: TRBD1
CDR3 DNA: TGCAGCGTGGCCGGGGACAGGGATAGCAATCAGCCCCAGCATTTT
CDR3 protein: CSVAGDRDSNQPQHF

J gene: TRBJ1-5
CDR3 length: 14
clone size: few
V gene: TRBV28
D gene: -
CDR3 DNA: TGTGCCAGCAGAAGGACACTTAGCAATCAGCCCCAGCATTTT
CDR3 protein: CASRRTLSNQPQHF